This note documents a single T cell receptor (beta chain) sequence. Its antigen is as yet unknown. Additional DNA sequences in this sample encode the identical CDR3. The sample belongs to a study of immune evolution from preneoplasia to lung adenocarcinoma. Histologic diagnosis was independently verified by two lung pathologists. This CDR3 spans 11 amino acids. The V end lost 6 bases, the J end lost 4 bases, and 6 bases lay between the germline ends. Germline V gives CDR1 SNHLY, CDR2 FYNNEI. Study conclusions and caveats: Compared with EGFR-mutant or double wild-type lesions, KRAS-mutant nodules were more clonal. Later-stage lesions seemingly showed higher T cell density and diversity than normal lung. Normal lung had the highest top T cell clone frequencies.

The method was immunoSEQ multiplex PCR; TCRdb's version includes in-frame clones alone and lacks a portion of them. The sample has roughly 11,000 clones, approximately 86% seen once. Sequenced material: FFPE minimally invasive lung adenocarcinoma tissue. This TCR derives from an older person with lung adenocarcinoma. J is TRBJ1-1 and V is TRBV2; D not certain. DNA of the CDR3: TGTGCCAGCAGCGGGGTCACTGAAGCTTTCTTT. This codes for CASSGVTEAFF. Filled out from reference TRBV2 and TRBJ1-1, the complete variable domain reads EPEVTQTPSHQVTQMGQEVILRCVPISNHLYFYWYRQILGQKVEFLVSFYNNEISEKSEIFDDQFSVERPDGSNFTLKIRSTKLEDSAMYFCASSGVTEAFFGQGTRLTVV.